These 21 T cell receptor beta chains came from one sample sequenced in a study of T cell responses to AZD1222 COVID-19 vaccine. Clones were read by immunoSEQ multiplex PCR, and TCRdb kept only the in-frame ones, dropping some. The sample lists 92,000 or so clones, roughly 87% occurring once. Sequencing was performed on peripheral blood, taken on day 0 of AZD1222 vaccination. Receptor source: an adult in good health.

The chain carries TRBV3-1 (or the pseudogene TRBV3-2) and TRBJ1-5, with no clear D. Trimming shortened V by 1 base and J by 2 bases, and 9 bases separated the two germline ends. CDR1 is LGHDT and CDR2 is YNNKEL in the germline V gene (reference sequence). The CDR3 is 15 residues long. CDR3 sequence: CASSQGSTGNQPQHF. In nucleotides, the CDR3 is TGTGCCAGCAGCCAAGGGTCCACCGGCAATCAGCCCCAGCATTTT.

The rearrangement joins TRBV3-1 (or the pseudogene TRBV3-2) to TRBJ2-7; 7 bases map to TRBD1. J gave up 2 bases and V 6 bases, and 10 bases lay outside the gene matches. Germline CDR1 LGHDT, CDR2 YNNKEL (reference sequence). CDR3 size: 15 residues. CDR3 protein: CASSRGQKVTYEQYF. The CDR3 region has the DNA TGTGCCAGCAGTCGGGGACAGAAGGTAACCTACGAGCAGTACTTC.

The CDR3 DNA sequence: TGTGCCAGTAGTATCCTGGACAGCCAGAATGAAAAACTGTTTTTT. It codes for CASSILDSQNEKLFF. The V and J genes are TRBV19 and TRBJ1-4; D perhaps matches TRBD1 (6 bases). The CDR3 is 15 residues long. The V end lost 3 bases, the J end lost 5 bases, and 13 bases lay between the germline ends. In germline, CDR1 is LNHDA, CDR2 SQIVND (reference sequence).

The chain joins TRBV4-3 to TRBJ1-2; D is undetermined. The V gene's germline CDR1 is LGHNA and CDR2 YSLEER. CDR3 length: 14 amino acids. Trimming took off 0 bases at V and 4 bases at J, with 9 bases between the two ends. CDR3 in DNA: TGCGCCAGCAGCCAAGAGAGGTGGACCTATGGCTACACCTTC. Amino acids: CASSQERWTYGYTF.

The chain links TRBV6-1 to TRBJ2-5; D gene uncertain. Germline CDR1 reads MNHNS; CDR2 reads SASEGT. This CDR3 comprises 13 residues. With 6 bases removed from V and 1 base from J, the gap between germline ends came to 9 bases. CDR3 region: CASRGIRQETQYF. In DNA, the CDR3 is TGTGCCAGCAGAGGGATTCGCCAAGAGACCCAGTACTTC.

The V gene is TRBV28, the J gene TRBJ1-2, with D hard to call. The CDR3 has 13 residues. Trimming left V 5 bases short and J 4 bases short, with 11 bases between. CDR1 and CDR2 from the germline V gene are MDHEN and SYDVKM. The CDR3: CASSRTEVYGYTF. Here the CDR3 DNA reads TGTGCCAGCAGTAGGACGGAGGTCTATGGCTACACCTTC.

V gene TRBV2 combines with J gene TRBJ2-2, with unresolved D. Trimming pared 2 bases from V and 1 base from J, leaving 2 bases between. The CDR3 consists of 13 residues. Germline V gives CDR1 SNHLY, CDR2 FYNNEI. In nucleotides, the CDR3 is TGTGCCAGCAGTGAACAGAACACCGGGGAGCTGTTTTTT. It yields the protein CASSEQNTGELFF.

The chain links TRBV4-2 to TRBJ1-2, with unresolved D. There are 15 residues in the CDR3. The V end lost 1 base, the J end lost 4 bases, and 13 bases lay between the germline ends. The V gene's germline CDR1 is LGHNA and CDR2 YNFKEQ. The CDR3, as DNA: TGTGCCAGCAGCCAAGGGGCTTTCCAGGCCTATGGCTACACCTTC. Protein: CASSQGAFQAYGYTF.

The rearrangement joins TRBV5-5 to TRBJ2-3, with TRBD2 matching 13 bases. Germline V gives CDR1 SGHKS, CDR2 YYEKEE (reference sequence). The length of the CDR3 is 16 residues. V shed 4 bases and J 2 bases; nucleotides not matched to a gene: 4. The CDR3, as DNA: TGTGCCAGCAGCCAGGGACTAGCGGGGTCCACAGATACGCAGTATTTT. It yields the protein CASSQGLAGSTDTQYF.

The chain combines TRBV7-2 with TRBJ2-7; 7 nucleotides align to TRBD1. This CDR3 has 15 residues. Germline values: CDR1 SGHTA, CDR2 FQGNSA. J was trimmed by 4 bases and V by 1 base; bases with no gene match: 7. Here the CDR3 DNA reads TGTGCCAGCAGCTTAGGAGGGGGCCGTCGGTACGAGCAGTACTTC. Encoded protein: CASSLGGGRRYEQYF.

The chain couples TRBV10-3 to TRBJ2-1, with D hard to call. The germline CDR1 and CDR2 sequences are ENHRY and SYGVKD. V was shortened by 0 bases and J by 5 bases, with 8 bases between the two germline ends. This CDR3 has 14 residues. The CDR3 bases are TGTGCCATCAGTGAGTCCGGCCCTAACAATGAGCAGTTCTTC. This encodes CAISESGPNNEQFF.

The V call is TRBV6-2 or TRBV6-3, the J call TRBJ1-5; D may be TRBD1 (5 bases). The CDR3 covers 16 residues. CDR1 and CDR2 from the germline V gene are MNHEY and SVGEGT. The V end was cut by 4 bases, the J end by 0 bases, with 13 bases between. CDR3 coding DNA: TGTGCCAGCAGTTGGGTCACAGGTTATAGCAATCAGCCCCAGCATTTT. It codes for CASSWVTGYSNQPQHF.

The V gene is TRBV20-1, the J gene TRBJ2-1; D may be TRBD2 (7 bases). Per the germline V gene, CDR1 is DFQATT and CDR2 is SNEGSKA (reference sequence). The CDR3 is 13 amino acids. Trimming removed 3 bases from V and 6 bases from J, with 12 bases in between. The CDR3 protein is CSASGGGRNEQFF. The CDR3 DNA reads TGCAGTGCTAGTGGCGGGGGCCGCAATGAGCAGTTCTTC.

This clone showed up just a few times. The chain combines TRBV5-1 with TRBJ2-7; 12 bases fit TRBD2. The junction had 11 bases not matched to a gene; V was cut back by 0 bases and J by 7 bases. The CDR3 extends over 17 amino acids. CDR1 and CDR2 (germline): SGHRS, YFSETQ. The CDR3: CASSLVKPSGGAEEQYF. The CDR3 bases are TGCGCCAGCAGCTTGGTTAAGCCTAGCGGGGGGGCCGAAGAGCAGTACTTC. Combining the CDR3 with reference TRBV5-1 and TRBJ2-7 gives the whole variable domain KAGVTQTPRYLIKTRGQQVTLSCSPISGHRSVSWYQQTPGQGLQFLFEYFSETQRNKGNFPGRFSGRQFSNSRSEMNVSTLELGDSALYLCASSLVKPSGGAEEQYFGPGTRLTVT.

V is TRBV19 and J is TRBJ1-2; 9 positions match TRBD1. Trimming cost V 3 bases and J 4 bases; bases outside gene matches: 6. The germline CDR1 and CDR2 sequences are LNHDA and SQIVND (reference sequence). CDR3 length equals 15 residues. The DNA of the CDR3 is TGTGCCAGTAGTATCCAGGGACAGGGAGTCTATGGCTACACCTTC. It is translated as CASSIQGQGVYGYTF.

V usage is TRBV19 and J usage is TRBJ1-1; D is unclear. The length of the CDR3 is 11 residues. CDR1 is LNHDA and CDR2 is SQIVND in the germline V gene (reference sequence). V lost 5 bases and J 4 bases, leaving 5 bases between the germline ends. The CDR3 region is CASSRVTEAFF. The CDR3 DNA follows: TGTGCCAGTAGTCGGGTCACTGAAGCTTTCTTT.

The gene calls are TRBV9 and TRBJ1-2, with a possible D match to TRBD1 (5 bases). Deletions cut 3 bases from V and 8 bases from J, with 14 bases between. The germline V gene encodes CDR1 SGDLS and CDR2 YYNGEE. The CDR3 loop spans 13 amino acids. The CDR3 loop reads CASSAGRGGGYTF. The CDR3 DNA follows: TGTGCCAGCAGCGCCGGCCGGGGGGGAGGCTACACCTTC.

The chain is built from TRBV11-3 and TRBJ2-1; D may be TRBD2 (6 bases). Germline CDR1 SGHNT, CDR2 YENEEA. The CDR3 totals 13 residues. Trimming removed 3 bases from V and 12 bases from J, with 15 bases in between. The CDR3 loop reads CASSFESGDSQFF. The CDR3 DNA is TGTGCCAGCAGCTTCGAAAGTGGGGACTCGCAGTTCTTC. Combining the CDR3 with reference TRBV11-3 and TRBJ2-1 gives the whole variable domain EAGVVQSPRYKIIEKKQPVAFWCNPISGHNTLYWYLQNLGQGPELLIRYENEEAVDDSQLPKDRFSAERLKGVDSTLKIQPAELGDSAVYLCASSFESGDSQFFGPGTRLTVL.

The V and J genes are TRBV29-1 and TRBJ2-5; 7 bases agree with TRBD1. The CDR3 spans 14 residues. The V and J ends lost 7 bases and 2 bases, in that order; junction bases with no gene match: 10. Germline V gene data show CDR1 as SQVTM and CDR2 as ANQGSEA. The CDR3 region is CSALSPGQQETQYF. As DNA, the CDR3 is TGCAGCGCTTTATCACCGGGACAGCAAGAGACCCAGTACTTC.

This sequence joins TRBV30 and TRBJ2-7; 9 bases are a match to TRBD1. This CDR3 comprises 12 residues. V was pared by 5 bases and J by 5 bases, with 4 bases of the junction left unmatched. CDR1 is GTSNPN and CDR2 is SVGIG in the germline V gene (reference sequence). DNA for the CDR3: TGTGCCTGGGGGACAGGGTTCCACGAGCAGTACTTC. Amino acids: CAWGTGFHEQYF.

The chain couples TRBV10-3 to TRBJ1-1, with 9 nucleotides matching TRBD1. Unmatched junction bases numbered 11, after V lost 3 bases and J lost 6 bases. Germline V gene lookup returns CDR1 ENHRY and CDR2 SYGVKD. This CDR3 has 16 amino acids. The CDR3 is CAISDGRDREGAEAFF. The CDR3 DNA reads TGTGCCATCAGTGACGGGAGGGACAGGGAGGGTGCTGAAGCTTTCTTT.